One sample yielded the 23 T cell receptor beta chains listed below, sequenced in a study of cytomegalovirus exposure and HLA in healthy donors. The PCR had 60 Vbeta and 13 Jbeta primers. Sequencing was performed with immunoSEQ multiplex PCR; in TCRdb, only in-frame clones are kept and a portion is missing. The table records about 140,000 clones, about three quarters of them present only once. Sample: PBMCs. These receptor sequences come from a human donor in good health.

The sample holds one count of this clone. CDR3 amino acids: CASSAPGSGEQFF. CDR3 nucleotides: TGTGCCAGCAGCGCACCGGGCAGCGGTGAGCAGTTCTTC. The chain is built from TRBV9 and TRBJ2-1; tentatively, D is TRBD2 (5 bases). The CDR3 consists of 13 residues. V gave up 3 bases and J gave up 9 bases, with 13 bases separating them. Germline V gene data show CDR1 as SGDLS and CDR2 as YYNGEE.

V is TRBV28 and J is TRBJ2-3; D ambiguous. The CDR3 consists of 12 residues. CDR1 and CDR2 from the germline V gene are MDHEN and SYDVKM. The germline V and J ends were trimmed by 4 bases and 5 bases, with 7 bases remaining between them. The CDR3 bases are TGTGCCAGCAGTTCCCGCAGAGATACGCAGTATTTT. Protein sequence: CASSSRRDTQYF.

This rearrangement joins TRBV5-1 to TRBJ1-1; TRBD1 matches 10 bases. The V gene end was trimmed by 4 bases and the J gene end by 6 bases; junction bases not matched to a gene: 6. Germline V lookup: CDR1 SGHRS, CDR2 YFSETQ. This CDR3 contains 14 residues. Here the CDR3 reads CASSAGTGVPEAFF. The DNA of the CDR3 is TGCGCCAGCAGCGCCGGGACAGGGGTGCCTGAAGCTTTCTTT.

This clone has just one count. This rearrangement joins TRBV27 to TRBJ1-2, with 10 bases matching TRBD1. CDR3 length: 14 amino acids. With V trimmed by 5 bases and J by 7 bases, 7 bases remained unmatched. In germline, CDR1 is MNHEY, CDR2 SMNVEV (reference sequence). CDR3 DNA: TGTGCCAGCAGTCCTAGACAGGGGGCGGGTGGCTACACCTTC. Translation: CASSPRQGAGGYTF.

The CDR3 DNA sequence: TGTGCCTGTACCGGGACAGGGACCTACGAGCAGTACTTC. It encodes CACTGTGTYEQYF. The V gene is TRBV30, the J gene TRBJ2-7; TRBD1 matches 9 bases. J gave up 2 bases and V 6 bases, and 5 bases lay outside the gene matches. This CDR3 has 13 residues. CDR1 is GTSNPN and CDR2 is SVGIG in the germline V gene (reference sequence).

This chain connects TRBV11-3 to TRBJ2-5, with D possibly matching TRBD2 (5 bases). Between the trimmed V and J ends, which lost 4 bases and 1 base, there was a span of 19 bases. The CDR3 runs 17 residues. Looked up from germline, CDR1 is SGHNT and CDR2 is YENEEA. The CDR3 nucleotides are TGTGCCAGCAGCTCAAAAACTAGTTCTGGTGGCCAAGAGACCCAGTACTTC. This sequence encodes CASSSKTSSGGQETQYF.

The genes are TRBV6-5 and TRBJ2-2, with 7 nucleotides matching TRBD1. Germline CDR1 and CDR2: MNHEY and SVGAGI. With V trimmed by 6 bases and J by 6 bases, 4 bases remained unmatched. There are 13 residues in the CDR3. The DNA of the CDR3 is TGTGCCAGCAGGAGACAGGGATCCGGGGAGCTGTTTTTT. This encodes CASRRQGSGELFF.

The chain recombines TRBV9 with TRBJ2-5; TRBD2 matches at 10 bases. With 3 bases clipped from V and 8 bases from J, the junction kept 7 bases outside the gene matches. The CDR3 length is 14 residues. CDR1 SGDLS and CDR2 YYNGEE come from the germline V gene. CDR3: CASSAGTSVFTQYF. The DNA for the CDR3 is TGTGCCAGCAGCGCCGGGACTAGCGTATTTACCCAGTACTTC.

This clone was recorded many times. The CDR3, as DNA: TGCGCCAGCAGCCAACCGGACAGGGACACAGATACGCAGTATTTT. Encoded protein: CASSQPDRDTDTQYF. The rearrangement links TRBV4-1 to TRBJ2-3; the match to TRBD1 covers 8 bases. The ends lost 2 bases at V and 2 bases at J; junction bases unmatched: 3. Germline loops: CDR1 MGHRA, CDR2 YSYEKL. This CDR3 has 15 residues.

The chain uses TRBV11-3 and TRBJ2-7; perhaps TRBD2 as D (6 bases). This CDR3 region has 13 residues. In germline, CDR1 is SGHNT, CDR2 YENEEA. Trimming shortened V by 4 bases and J by 1 base, and 8 bases separated the two germline ends. The CDR3 spells CASSSRGSYEQYF. CDR3 bases: TGTGCCAGCAGCTCCCGGGGGTCCTACGAGCAGTACTTC.

The J gene is TRBJ2-5, the V gene TRBV10-3; no reliable D call. Per germline, CDR1 ENHRY and CDR2 SYGVKD. CDR3 length equals 14 residues. Trimming pared 2 bases from V and 2 bases from J, leaving 9 bases between. The CDR3 region has the DNA TGTGCCATCAGTGAGGCCCAGATACAAGAGACCCAGTACTTC. This sequence encodes CAISEAQIQETQYF.

J is TRBJ1-1 and V is TRBV28; D is possibly TRBD1 (5 bases). The CDR3 length is 15 residues. V dropped 2 bases and J dropped 1 base, with 11 bases sitting between them. Looked up from germline, CDR1 is MDHEN and CDR2 is SYDVKM. CDR3 protein: CASSLHVGGNTEAFF. The CDR3 DNA reads as TGTGCCAGCAGTTTACATGTCGGGGGGAACACTGAAGCTTTCTTT.

The chain recombines TRBV28 with TRBJ2-7; 8 nucleotides align to TRBD2. In germline, CDR1 is MDHEN, CDR2 SYDVKM. This CDR3 has 14 residues. V shed 7 bases and J 6 bases; nucleotides not matched to a gene: 11. CDR3 nucleotide sequence: TGTGCCAGCATAAACCGGGGGGGGGCCCGCGAGCAGTACTTC. Residues: CASINRGGAREQYF.

This clone was seen a handful of times. The chain couples TRBV21-1 to TRBJ1-1; the table's D call, TRBD1, has no DNA check behind it. TRBV21-1 is a pseudogene segment. The CDR3 is made up of 15 amino acids. CDR3 loop: CASSRTPPESTEAFF. DNA of the CDR3: TGTGCCAGCAGCCGGACACCCCCGGAGAGCACTGAAGCTTTCTTT.

This chain uses TRBV21-1 with TRBJ1-4. TRBV21-1 is designated a pseudogene. This CDR3 is built from 15 residues. CDR3 coding DNA: TGTGCCGGTTCGGTGGTGGAGGCAACTAATGAAAAACTGTTTTTT. Translating it yields CAGSVVEATNEKLFF.

The genes are TRBV5-1 and TRBJ1-6, with 8 positions matching TRBD1. Trimming at V came to 0 bases and at J to 7 bases, leaving 3 bases not matched to a gene. This CDR3 contains 15 residues. Germline CDR1 SGHRS, CDR2 YFSETQ. The CDR3 sequence: CASSLGPGGNSPLHF. CDR3 DNA sequence: TGCGCCAGCAGCTTGGGTCCAGGGGGCAATTCACCCCTCCACTTT.

CDR3 sequence reads: CASSQGRRVSPLHF. The CDR3, as DNA: TGTGCCAGCAGCCAAGGTAGGAGAGTTTCACCCCTCCACTTT. The genes are TRBV14 and TRBJ1-6; no clear D gene. Trimming shortened V by 1 base and J by 9 bases, and 10 bases separated the two germline ends. CDR3 length equals 14 residues. CDR1 and CDR2 (germline): SGHDN, FVKESK.

The CDR3 loop is CAWSPPFVAGLSTDTQYF. CDR3 bases: TGTGCCTGGAGTCCCCCATTTGTAGCGGGGCTTAGCACAGATACGCAGTATTTT. V gene TRBV30 combines with J gene TRBJ2-3, with 8 bases fitting TRBD2. V was clipped by 2 bases and J by 0 bases; unmatched bases: 13. Germline lookup yields CDR1 GTSNPN and CDR2 SVGIG (reference sequence). The CDR3 loop spans 18 amino acids.

This clone was counted between two and nine times. The chain carries TRBV7-9 and TRBJ1-2, with TRBD1 as a possible D gene (6 bases). This CDR3 has 15 residues. The V end was cut by 2 bases, the J end by 2 bases, with 12 bases between. Germline assignment: CDR1 SEHNR and CDR2 FQNEAQ (reference sequence). The CDR3 loop reads CASSLFSTGNYGYTF. The CDR3 DNA reads as TGTGCCAGCAGCTTATTTAGCACAGGGAACTATGGCTACACCTTC.

J is TRBJ2-1 and V is TRBV27; the D is unclear. Germline V gene sequence: CDR1 MNHEY, CDR2 SMNVEV (reference sequence). Deletions cut 6 bases from V and 7 bases from J, with 13 bases between. The CDR3 is 13 residues long. The CDR3 bases are TGTGCCAGCAGCCCAGGCCGAAGGAATGAGCAGTTCTTC. Its translation: CASSPGRRNEQFF.

This clone was seen a handful of times. The chain uses TRBV5-5 and TRBJ2-1; D gene ambiguous. Trimming pared 1 base from V and 9 bases from J, leaving 5 bases between. The length of the CDR3 is 11 residues. The germline gives CDR1 SGHKS, CDR2 YYEKEE (reference sequence). The chain's CDR3 is CASSLSFEQFF. CDR3 DNA sequence: TGTGCCAGCAGCTTGAGCTTTGAGCAGTTCTTC.

The J gene is TRBJ1-6, the V gene TRBV14, with D maybe TRBD1 (6 bases). The germline CDR1 and CDR2 sequences are SGHDN and FVKESK. The CDR3 length is 15 residues. Trimming stripped 4 bases from V and 9 bases from J, with 16 bases between. In DNA, the CDR3 is TGTGCCAGCAGCCCTTGGGCAGGGGACGCTTCACCCCTCCACTTT. Its translation is CASSPWAGDASPLHF.

The chain joins TRBV27 to TRBJ2-1; TRBD1 matches 8 bases. The germline V gene has CDR1 MNHEY and CDR2 SMNVEV (reference sequence). V lost 5 bases and J lost 0; bases outside the gene matches: 6. This CDR3 is 16 amino acids long. The DNA of the CDR3 is TGTGCCAGCAGTCCCCTAGGACAGGGCTCCTACAATGAGCAGTTCTTC. As protein: CASSPLGQGSYNEQFF.